The 21 T cell receptor beta chains listed next were all sequenced from one sample in a study of cytomegalovirus exposure and HLA in healthy donors. 13 Jbeta primers and 60 Vbeta primers were used for the PCR. The assay was immunoSEQ multiplex PCR, and TCRdb's table has in-frame clones only and misses some. The sample lists 230,000 or so clones, nearly 95% seen once, with roughly 1.6% in the top ten. Input material: PBMCs. These receptors were obtained from a girl aged 2-9 years in good health and CMV-seronegative.

This clone was picked up one time. V usage is TRBV9 and J usage is TRBJ1-2; 8 nucleotides agree with TRBD1. Germline V gives CDR1 SGDLS, CDR2 YYNGEE. After removal of 3 bases from V and 3 bases from J, the junction contained 10 bases not matched to a gene. This CDR3 contains 16 residues. DNA for the CDR3: TGTGCCAGCAGCGCAAGAGGCGACAGGGGAGACTATGGCTACACCTTC. Translation gives CASSARGDRGDYGYTF.

V is TRBV6-5 and J is TRBJ2-2, with 11 bases fitting TRBD2. The CDR3 has 15 amino acids. Germline CDR1 reads MNHEY; CDR2 reads SVGAGI. V trimming: 6 bases; J trimming: 10 bases; junction bases outside the gene matches: 10. The CDR3, as DNA: TGTGCCAGCAGCGGGACTAGCGGAGCCGGGTTGGAGCTGTTTTTT. This codes for CASSGTSGAGLELFF.

The V gene is TRBV28, the J gene TRBJ1-2; 7 bases are shared with TRBD1. V dropped 6 bases and J dropped 8; count of bases not matched to a gene: 9. The CDR3 is 13 residues long. Germline V gene sequence: CDR1 MDHEN, CDR2 SYDVKM. The CDR3 reads CASRINRGLGYTF. For the CDR3, the DNA is TGTGCCAGCAGGATAAACAGGGGACTCGGCTACACCTTC.

V gene TRBV11-2 combines with J gene TRBJ1-6; D gene unclear. The CDR3 length is 16 residues. The V end lost 5 bases, the J end lost 4 bases, and 15 bases lay between the germline ends. In germline, CDR1 is SGHAT, CDR2 FQNNGV. As DNA, the CDR3 is TGTGCCAGCAGCGCCCTCGGATGGGCATATAATTCACCCCTCCACTTT. Its protein product is CASSALGWAYNSPLHF. The variable domain in full, with the rest retrieved from reference TRBV11-2 and TRBJ1-6, is EAGVAQSPRYKIIEKRQSVAFWCNPISGHATLYWYQQILGQGPKLLIQFQNNGVVDDSQLPKDRFSAERLKGVDSTLKIQPAKLEDSAVYLCASSALGWAYNSPLHFGNGTRLTVT.

In this sample, this clone turned up a few times. This rearrangement joins TRBV5-1 to TRBJ2-2; 7 nucleotides match TRBD1. The CDR3 is made up of 14 amino acids. Germline lookup yields CDR1 SGHRS and CDR2 YFSETQ. Germline trimming cut 6 bases from V and 0 bases from J; bases unmatched to any gene: 2. The CDR3 region has the DNA TGCGCCAGCAACGACAGGGCGAACACCGGGGAGCTGTTTTTT. This sequence encodes CASNDRANTGELFF.

The rearrangement links TRBV19 to TRBJ2-1; weak D call: TRBD1 (6 bases). Germline-derived CDR1 and CDR2 are LNHDA and SQIVND (reference sequence). The CDR3 sequence is 14 residues long. V was trimmed by 9 bases and J by 3 bases, leaving 15 bases between them. DNA for the CDR3: TGTGCCAGCACCGGGACACTTCTCTACAATGAGCAGTTCTTC. It encodes CASTGTLLYNEQFF.

The gene calls are TRBV4-1 and TRBJ2-5; no definite D call. V lost 4 bases and J lost 0, with 6 bases in between. CDR1 is MGHRA, CDR2 YSYEKL, per germline. This CDR3 comprises 13 residues. The chain's CDR3 is CASSPVDQETQYF. The CDR3 DNA reads as TGCGCCAGCAGCCCGGTGGACCAAGAGACCCAGTACTTC.

The chain combines TRBV18 with TRBJ2-5; the D gene is possibly TRBD2 (6 bases). The CDR3 sequence is 16 residues long. CDR1 is KGHSH, CDR2 LQKENI, per germline. V dropped 3 bases and J dropped 1 base, with 15 bases sitting between them. CDR3 in amino acids: CASSPGLGLFQETQYF. As DNA, the CDR3 is TGTGCCAGCTCACCGGGCCTGGGACTTTTCCAAGAGACCCAGTACTTC.

V usage is TRBV7-8 and J usage is TRBJ1-1; D call uncertain. The CDR3 sequence is 16 residues long. Germline V CDR1 and CDR2: SGHVS, FQNEAQ. Trimming removed 1 base from V and 4 bases from J, with 16 bases in between. The CDR3, as DNA: TGTGCCAGCAGCTTAGGGCTTCCGGGTAGCGGCACTGAAGCTTTCTTT. Translating gives CASSLGLPGSGTEAFF. The whole variable domain, remainder taken from reference TRBV7-8 and TRBJ1-1, is GAGVSQSPRYKVAKRGQDVALRCDPISGHVSLFWYQQALGQGPEFLTYFQNEAQLDKSGLPSDRFFAERPEGSVSTLKIQRTQQEDSAVYLCASSLGLPGSGTEAFFGQGTRLTVV.

As regards this clone: Sequence at one end of the junction differs from germline and may be a read error. V gene TRBV7-7 combines with J gene TRBJ1-5; 11 bases match TRBD1. The CDR3 has 16 amino acids. Germline values: CDR1 SSHAT, CDR2 FNYEAQ (reference sequence). The CDR3 DNA reads as TGTGCTAGCAGCTTGTACCGGGACAGGGGGAGTCAGCCCCAGCATTTT. It codes for CASSLYRDRGSQPQHF.

The rearrangement uses TRBV6-5 and TRBJ2-5; 12 nucleotides line up with TRBD1. With 5 bases clipped from V and 5 bases from J, the junction kept 6 bases outside the gene matches. This CDR3 is built from 15 residues. Germline V lookup: CDR1 MNHEY, CDR2 SVGAGI. The CDR3 protein is CASSQTGTGGETQYF. The DNA of the CDR3 is TGTGCCAGCAGTCAGACCGGGACAGGGGGCGAGACCCAGTACTTC.

The chain carries TRBV30 and TRBJ2-7, with a possible D match to TRBD1 (6 bases). CDR3 length equals 14 residues. Germline V CDR1 and CDR2: GTSNPN, SVGIG (reference sequence). With 1 base removed from V and 2 bases from J, the gap between germline ends came to 12 bases. The CDR3 sequence: CAWSAGQTTYEQYF. The CDR3 bases are TGTGCCTGGAGTGCGGGACAAACGACCTACGAGCAGTACTTC.

In this sample, this clone turned up once. The gene calls are TRBV14 and TRBJ1-2; D uncertain. The germline V gene has CDR1 SGHDN and CDR2 FVKESK. The CDR3 extends over 15 amino acids. The V and J ends lost 1 base and 2 bases respectively, with 11 bases between them. The DNA of the CDR3 is TGTGCCAGCAGCCAAGCTTTGACATCGAACTATGGCTACACCTTC. It is translated as CASSQALTSNYGYTF. The full variable domain, completed using reference TRBV14 and TRBJ1-2, is EAGVTQFPSHSVIEKGQTVTLRCDPISGHDNLYWYRRVMGKEIKFLLHFVKESKQDESGMPNNRFLAERTGGTYSTLKVQPAELEDSGVYFCASSQALTSNYGYTFGSGTRLTVV.

The chain uses TRBV4-1 and TRBJ2-7; 10 bases agree with TRBD1. After removal of 0 bases from V and 7 bases from J, the junction contained 9 bases not matched to a gene. The CDR3 runs 16 residues. The germline V gene encodes CDR1 MGHRA and CDR2 YSYEKL. CDR3 nucleotides: TGCGCCAGCAGCCAAGATCCAGCTGACAGGGGGCGTGAGCAGTACTTC. This sequence encodes CASSQDPADRGREQYF.

V usage is TRBV5-1 and J usage is TRBJ2-2; 8 positions agree with TRBD1. Losses at the gene ends were 8 bases for V and 4 bases for J; bases not matched to a gene: 16. Germline V lookup: CDR1 SGHRS, CDR2 YFSETQ. The CDR3 runs 17 residues. The CDR3 loop is CASSLGQGAHATGELFF. CDR3 in DNA: TGCGCCAGTTCCCTGGGGCAGGGGGCGCATGCCACCGGGGAGCTGTTTTTT.

The gene calls are TRBV28 and TRBJ2-7; D is possibly TRBD1 (5 bases). CDR3 length: 14 residues. V was cut by 3 bases and J by 3 bases, with 12 bases left in between. Germline V gives CDR1 MDHEN, CDR2 SYDVKM. The CDR3 region has the DNA TGTGCCAGCAGTTTCAGCCAGGGCCTCTACGAGCAGTACTTC. Its translation: CASSFSQGLYEQYF.

V is TRBV5-6 and J is TRBJ2-5, with TRBD2 matching over 9 bases. The DNA end is a closer match to TRBJ2-7, so the J assignment may be wrong. Germline loops: CDR1 SGHDT, CDR2 YYEEEE. The CDR3 consists of 17 residues. Here the CDR3 reads CASSLRLAVGLSYEQYF. CDR3 DNA sequence: TGTGCCAGCAGCCTAAGACTAGCGGTGGGCCTCTCCTACGAGCAGTACTTC.

The chain employs TRBV5-1 and TRBJ2-1; D might be TRBD2 (6 bases). Germline lookup yields CDR1 SGHRS and CDR2 YFSETQ. The CDR3 spans 16 residues. Trimming cost V 4 bases and J 0 bases, with 14 bases left between them. The CDR3 reads CASSTEGTASYNEQFF. The CDR3 nucleotides read TGCGCCAGCAGCACTGAGGGGACTGCCTCCTACAATGAGCAGTTCTTC.

The genes are TRBV5-8 and TRBJ2-1, with 12 bases identical to TRBD2. The CDR3 has 17 residues. The trim removed 4 bases at V and 7 bases at J, leaving 12 bases unmatched. From germline, CDR1 is SGHTS and CDR2 YDEGEE. The chain's CDR3 is CASSVGLAGTILNEQFF. The DNA for the CDR3 is TGTGCCAGCAGCGTAGGACTAGCGGGAACGATTCTAAATGAGCAGTTCTTC.

The chain recombines TRBV4-2 with TRBJ1-2; the D is unclear. The CDR3 runs 16 residues. Trimming took off 3 bases at V and 4 bases at J, with 18 bases between the two ends. The V gene's germline CDR1 is LGHNA and CDR2 YNFKEQ. The CDR3 DNA reads TGTGCCAGCAGCCAGGGCTCCGGCGGGGTAGGCTATGGCTACACCTTC. Translated: CASSQGSGGVGYGYTF.

The rearrangement joins TRBV10-1 to TRBJ1-5, with D perhaps TRBD1 (6 bases). The CDR3 covers 15 residues. V was trimmed by 3 bases and J by 3 bases, leaving 12 bases between them. Germline lookup yields CDR1 WNHNN and CDR2 SYGVQD (reference sequence). CDR3 region: CASSEYTGPNQPQHF. In nucleotides, the CDR3 is TGCGCCAGCAGTGAATACACAGGGCCCAATCAGCCCCAGCATTTT.